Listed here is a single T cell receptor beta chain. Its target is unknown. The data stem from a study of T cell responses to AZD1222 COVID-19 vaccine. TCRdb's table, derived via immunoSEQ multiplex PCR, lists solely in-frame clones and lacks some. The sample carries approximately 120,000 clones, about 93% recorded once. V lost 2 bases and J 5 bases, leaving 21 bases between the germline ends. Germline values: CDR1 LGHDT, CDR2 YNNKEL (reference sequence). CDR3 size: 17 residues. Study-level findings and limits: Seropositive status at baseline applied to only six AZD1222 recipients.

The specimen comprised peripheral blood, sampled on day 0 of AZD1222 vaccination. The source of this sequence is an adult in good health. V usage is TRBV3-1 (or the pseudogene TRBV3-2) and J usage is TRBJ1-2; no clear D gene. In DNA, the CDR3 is TGTGCCAGCAGCCAATCCGAGGGCTGGGTAGGGATTTATGGCTACACCTTC. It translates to CASSQSEGWVGIYGYTF.